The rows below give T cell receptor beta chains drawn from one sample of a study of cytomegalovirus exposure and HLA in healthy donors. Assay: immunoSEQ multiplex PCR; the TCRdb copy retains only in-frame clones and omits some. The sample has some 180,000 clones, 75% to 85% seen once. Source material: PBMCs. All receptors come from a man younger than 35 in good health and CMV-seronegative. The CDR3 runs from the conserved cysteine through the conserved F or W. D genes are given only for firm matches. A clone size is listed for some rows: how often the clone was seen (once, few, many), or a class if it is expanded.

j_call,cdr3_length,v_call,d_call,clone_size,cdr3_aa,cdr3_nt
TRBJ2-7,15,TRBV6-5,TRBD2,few,CASSYLGAGRDEQYF,TGTGCCAGCAGTTACCTAGGGGCGGGGAGGGACGAGCAGTACTTC
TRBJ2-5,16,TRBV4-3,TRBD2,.,CASSQDLLAVGKTQYF,TGCGCCAGCAGCCAAGATTTGCTAGCGGTGGGAAAGACCCAGTACTTC
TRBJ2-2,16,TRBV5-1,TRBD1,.,CASSQGRQGGTGELFF,TGCGCCAGCAGTCAAGGGAGACAGGGCGGGACCGGGGAGCTGTTTTTT
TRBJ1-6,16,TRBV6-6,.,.,CASSFGQTSRNSPLHF,TGTGCCAGCAGTTTTGGGCAGACCAGCCGCAATTCACCCCTCCACTTT
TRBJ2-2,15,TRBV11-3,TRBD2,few,CAIQTSGAYTGELFF,TGTGCCATACAAACTAGCGGGGCCTACACCGGGGAGCTGTTTTTT
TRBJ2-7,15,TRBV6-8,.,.,CASSYSGAVAYEQYF,TGTGCCAGCAGTTACTCTGGGGCAGTGGCCTACGAGCAGTACTTC
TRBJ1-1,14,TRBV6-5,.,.,CASSYQGTSAEAFF,TGTGCCAGCAGTTACCAGGGGACCTCGGCTGAAGCTTTCTTT
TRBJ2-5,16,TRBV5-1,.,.,CASSFSPGNSQETQYF,TGCGCCAGCAGCTTTTCCCCAGGGAACTCACAAGAGACCCAGTACTTC
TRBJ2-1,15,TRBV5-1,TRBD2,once,CASSLSGSGYNEQFF,TGCGCCAGCAGCTTGTCCGGTAGCGGGTACAATGAGCAGTTCTTC
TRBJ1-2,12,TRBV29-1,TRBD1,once,CSVRGQGYGYTF,TGCAGCGTCCGCGGACAGGGGTATGGCTACACCTTC
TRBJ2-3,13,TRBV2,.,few,CASRPTGTDTQYF,TGTGCCAGCAGACCGACAGGCACAGATACGCAGTATTTT
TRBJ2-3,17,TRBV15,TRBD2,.,CATSRAGTSRSTDTQYF,TGTGCCACCAGCAGGGCCGGGACTAGCCGTAGCACAGATACGCAGTACTTT
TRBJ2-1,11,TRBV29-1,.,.,CSVVQVNEQFF,TGCAGCGTTGTTCAGGTCAATGAGCAGTTCTTC
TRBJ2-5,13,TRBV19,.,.,CASSMDGEETQYF,TGTGCCAGTAGTATGGACGGGGAGGAGACCCAGTACTTC
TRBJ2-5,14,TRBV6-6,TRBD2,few,CASSYGGSGETQYF,TGTGCCAGCAGTTACGGCGGGAGCGGGGAGACCCAGTACTTC
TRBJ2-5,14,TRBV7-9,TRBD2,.,CASSSGLAGGPQYF,TGTGCCAGCAGCTCGGGACTAGCGGGAGGACCCCAGTACTTC
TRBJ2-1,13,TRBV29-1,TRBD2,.,CSVRTSGRNEQFF,TGCAGCGTTCGGACTAGCGGGAGGAATGAGCAGTTCTTC
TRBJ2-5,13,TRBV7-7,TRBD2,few,CASSLGLEETQYF,TGTGCTAGCAGTCTTGGACTAGAAGAGACCCAGTACTTC
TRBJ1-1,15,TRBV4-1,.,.,CASSPLVGLNTEAFF,TGCGCCAGCAGCCCTCTCGTGGGGCTGAACACTGAAGCTTTCTTT
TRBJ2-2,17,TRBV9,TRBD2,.,CASSAPLAGGNTGELFF,TGTGCCAGCAGCGCGCCCCTAGCGGGGGGGAACACCGGGGAGCTGTTTTTT
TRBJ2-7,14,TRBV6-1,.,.,CASSAGPQGSEQYF,TGTGCCAGCAGCGCCGGCCCACAGGGCTCCGAGCAGTACTTC
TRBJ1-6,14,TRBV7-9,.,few,CASSQQYQGSPLHF,TGTGCCAGCAGCCAACAGTACCAGGGTTCACCCCTCCACTTT
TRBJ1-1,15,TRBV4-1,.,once,CASSQDRQGLGEAFF,TGCGCCAGCAGCCAAGATCGCCAGGGGCTCGGTGAAGCTTTCTTT
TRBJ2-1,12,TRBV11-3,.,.,CASSYRGGEQFF,TGTGCCAGCAGCTATAGGGGAGGTGAGCAGTTCTTC